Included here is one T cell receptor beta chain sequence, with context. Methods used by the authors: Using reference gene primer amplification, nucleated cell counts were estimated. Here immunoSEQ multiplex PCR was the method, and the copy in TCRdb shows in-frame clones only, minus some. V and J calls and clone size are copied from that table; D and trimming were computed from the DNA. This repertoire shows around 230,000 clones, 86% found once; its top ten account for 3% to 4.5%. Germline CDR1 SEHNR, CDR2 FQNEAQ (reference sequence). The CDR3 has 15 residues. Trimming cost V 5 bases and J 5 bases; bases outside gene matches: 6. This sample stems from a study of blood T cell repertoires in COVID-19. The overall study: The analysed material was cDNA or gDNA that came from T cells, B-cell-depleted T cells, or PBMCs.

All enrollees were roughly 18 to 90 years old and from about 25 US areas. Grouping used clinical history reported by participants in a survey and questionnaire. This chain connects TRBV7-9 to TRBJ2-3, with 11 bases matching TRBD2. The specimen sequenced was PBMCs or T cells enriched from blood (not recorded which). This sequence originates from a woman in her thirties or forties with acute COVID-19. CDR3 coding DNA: TGTGCCAGCAGCCCCGGGACTAGCGGACAAGATACGCAGTATTTT. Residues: CASSPGTSGQDTQYF. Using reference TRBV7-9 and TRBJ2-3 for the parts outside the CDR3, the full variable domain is DTGVSQNPRHKITKRGQNVTFRCDPISEHNRLYWYRQTLGQGPEFLTYFQNEAQLEKSRLLSDRFSAERPKGSFSTLEIQRTEQGDSAMYLCASSPGTSGQDTQYFGPGTRLTVL.